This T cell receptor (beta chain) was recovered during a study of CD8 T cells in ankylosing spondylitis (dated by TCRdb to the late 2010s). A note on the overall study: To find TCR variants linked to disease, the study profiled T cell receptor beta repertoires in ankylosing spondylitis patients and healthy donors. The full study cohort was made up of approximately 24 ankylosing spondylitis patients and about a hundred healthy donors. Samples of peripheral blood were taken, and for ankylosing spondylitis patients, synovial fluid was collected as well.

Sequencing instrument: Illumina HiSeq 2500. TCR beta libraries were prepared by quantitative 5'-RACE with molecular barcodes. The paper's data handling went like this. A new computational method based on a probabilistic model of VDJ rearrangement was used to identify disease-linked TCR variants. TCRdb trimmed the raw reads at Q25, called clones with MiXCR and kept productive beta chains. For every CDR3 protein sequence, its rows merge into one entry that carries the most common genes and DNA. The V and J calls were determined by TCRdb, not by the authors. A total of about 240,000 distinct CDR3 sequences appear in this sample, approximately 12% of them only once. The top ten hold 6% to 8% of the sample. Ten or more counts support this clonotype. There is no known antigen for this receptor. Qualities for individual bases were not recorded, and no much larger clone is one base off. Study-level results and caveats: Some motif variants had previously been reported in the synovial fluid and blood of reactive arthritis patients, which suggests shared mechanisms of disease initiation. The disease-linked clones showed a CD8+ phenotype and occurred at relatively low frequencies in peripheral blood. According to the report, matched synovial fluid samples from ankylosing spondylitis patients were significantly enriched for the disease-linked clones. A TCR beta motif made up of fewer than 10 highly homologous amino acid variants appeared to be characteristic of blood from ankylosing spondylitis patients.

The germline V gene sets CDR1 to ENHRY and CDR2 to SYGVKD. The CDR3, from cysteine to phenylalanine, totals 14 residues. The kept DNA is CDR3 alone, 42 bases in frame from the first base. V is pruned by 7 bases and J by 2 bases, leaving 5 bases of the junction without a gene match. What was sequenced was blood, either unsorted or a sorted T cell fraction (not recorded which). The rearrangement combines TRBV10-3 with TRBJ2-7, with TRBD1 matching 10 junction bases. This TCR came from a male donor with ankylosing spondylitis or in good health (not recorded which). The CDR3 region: CAIKRDRGTYEQYF. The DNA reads TGTGCCATCAAACGGGACAGGGGCACCTACGAGCAGTACTTC.